This T cell receptor beta chain is from a study of blood T cell repertoires in COVID-19. Study summary: The samples span acute and convalescent COVID-19 from the United States, Italy and Spain. PBMCs, B-cell-depleted T cells, or T cells provided the cDNA or gDNA that made up the material.

From germline, CDR1 is SGHTA and CDR2 FQGNSA. The CDR3 has 15 residues. V gave up 2 bases and J gave up 5 bases; unmatched junction bases: 7. In the study's own analysis: Using reference gene primer amplification, nucleated cell counts were estimated. Measured with immunoSEQ multiplex PCR; TCRdb has only the in-frame clones, and not every one. V and J calls and clone size are given by that table; D and trimming were obtained from the DNA. The repertoire consists of 150,000 to 200,000 clones, with more than 75% occurring once and the leading ten covering around 6%. The TCR sequence derives from a man aged 40-49 years with active or convalescent COVID-19. V and J are TRBV7-2 and TRBJ1-2, with TRBD1 identical over 8 bases. Sequenced material: peripheral blood. CDR3 residues: CASSLSTGGVYGYTF. Written as DNA, the CDR3 is TGTGCCAGCAGCTTATCAACAGGGGGGGTATATGGCTACACCTTC.